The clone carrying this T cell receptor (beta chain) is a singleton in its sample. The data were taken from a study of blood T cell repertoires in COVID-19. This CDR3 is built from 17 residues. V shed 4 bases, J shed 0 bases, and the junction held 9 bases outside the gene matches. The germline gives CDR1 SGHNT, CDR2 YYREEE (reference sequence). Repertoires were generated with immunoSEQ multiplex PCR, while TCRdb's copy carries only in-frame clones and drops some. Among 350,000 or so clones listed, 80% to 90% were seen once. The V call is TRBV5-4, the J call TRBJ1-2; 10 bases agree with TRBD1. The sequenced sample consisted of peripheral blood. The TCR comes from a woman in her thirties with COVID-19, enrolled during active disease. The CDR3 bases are TGTGCCAGCAGCCCACCGGGACAGGGGCTTTCTAACTATGGCTACACCTTC. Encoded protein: CASSPPGQGLSNYGYTF.